These 10 T cell receptor beta chains were all obtained from the same sample, sequenced in a study of shared T cell receptors in the human thymus. The repertoire was sequenced with immunoSEQ multiplex PCR; TCRdb's copy has only in-frame clones and lacks some. Of some 640,000 clones listed, around 87% were seen once; the top ten hold roughly 0.0086%. In addition, the sample was reused for a study of human thymus T cells.

Material for sequencing was thymocytes. The source of these receptors is a boy younger than two with a congenital heart defect.

V and J are TRBV4-3 and TRBJ1-1; 9 bases match TRBD1. The germline gives CDR1 LGHNA, CDR2 YSLEER. The CDR3 runs 17 residues. J was trimmed by 3 bases and V by 1 base; bases with no gene match: 9. CDR3 DNA: TGCGCCAGCAGCCAAGGGCGGGACAGGGCGAAGGACACTGAAGCTTTCTTT. Translating it yields CASSQGRDRAKDTEAFF.

This chain uses TRBV25-1 with TRBJ1-2; D is ambiguous. Germline assignment: CDR1 MGHDK and CDR2 SYGVNS. The CDR3 is made up of 16 amino acids. The V gene lost 8 bases and the J gene lost 0 bases, with 19 bases spanning the gap. Written as DNA, the CDR3 is TGTGCCAGCCCAGAGTTGAGAGGGTACGCTAACTATGGCTACACCTTC. Translation gives CASPELRGYANYGYTF.

The V gene is TRBV6-1, the J gene TRBJ1-2, with D hard to call. The CDR3 runs to 13 residues. Trimming removed 6 bases at V and 5 bases at J, with 13 bases between. Per germline, CDR1 MNHNS and CDR2 SASEGT. In DNA form, the CDR3 reads TGTGCCAGCAGAGGAGGATGGTCGTATGGCTACACCTTC. It encodes CASRGGWSYGYTF.

The gene calls are TRBV28 and TRBJ1-1; weak D call: TRBD1 (6 bases). V was trimmed by 8 bases and J by 6 bases, leaving 13 bases between them. CDR1 is MDHEN, CDR2 SYDVKM, per germline. This CDR3 is 12 amino acids long. CDR3 amino acids: CASRGGGPEAFF. The CDR3 DNA is TGTGCCAGCCGCGGGGGGGGGCCTGAAGCTTTCTTT.

The chain recombines TRBV4-3 with TRBJ2-7, with a possible D match to TRBD2 (6 bases). The CDR3 is 16 amino acids. CDR1 LGHNA and CDR2 YSLEER come from the germline V gene. With 4 bases removed from V and 0 bases from J, the gap between germline ends came to 16 bases. The CDR3 loop is CASSPEASESSYEQYF. CDR3 bases: TGCGCCAGCAGCCCCGAGGCTAGCGAGAGCTCCTACGAGCAGTACTTC.

V and J are TRBV7-6 and TRBJ1-5; the D gene is possibly TRBD1 (6 bases). Germline V gene data show CDR1 as SGHVS and CDR2 as FNYEAQ. The CDR3 has 14 amino acids. V lost 1 base to trimming and J lost 7 bases, with 11 bases between them. The CDR3 loop reads CASSLEQGGQPQHF. In DNA form, the CDR3 reads TGTGCCAGCAGCTTAGAACAGGGCGGGCAGCCCCAGCATTTT.

The chain uses TRBV5-4 and TRBJ2-7, with a weak D call TRBD1 (7 bases). Between the trimmed V and J ends, which lost 1 base and 1 base, there was a span of 12 bases. CDR3 size: 15 residues. The germline CDR1 and CDR2 sequences are SGHNT and YYREEE (reference sequence). The CDR3 bases are TGTGCCAGCAGCTTGCAGCAGGGGGGATCCTACGAGCAGTACTTC. Protein product: CASSLQQGGSYEQYF.

The chain joins TRBV19 to TRBJ2-5; 7 bases fit TRBD1. From germline, CDR1 is LNHDA and CDR2 SQIVND (reference sequence). V lost 2 bases to trimming and J lost 5 bases; unmatched junction nucleotides: 2. This CDR3 is 13 amino acids long. DNA for the CDR3: TGTGCCAGTAGTATAAGGGGGCTGGAGACCCAGTACTTC. Translated: CASSIRGLETQYF. The whole variable domain, filled in from reference TRBV19 and TRBJ2-5, reads DGGITQSPKYLFRKEGQNVTLSCEQNLNHDAMYWYRQDPGQGLRLIYYSQIVNDFQKGDIAEGYSVSREKKESFPLTVTSAQKNPTAFYLCASSIRGLETQYFGPGTRLLVL.

V gene TRBV2 combines with J gene TRBJ2-5; D is unclear. Per the germline V gene, CDR1 is SNHLY and CDR2 is FYNNEI. V was shortened by 7 bases and J by 11 bases, with 14 bases between the two germline ends. The CDR3 runs to 11 residues. DNA for the CDR3: TGTGCCAGCAACACACCTCAAATGCAGTACTTC. Translated: CASNTPQMQYF. Using reference TRBV2 and TRBJ2-5 for the parts outside the CDR3, the full variable domain is EPEVTQTPSHQVTQMGQEVILRCVPISNHLYFYWYRQILGQKVEFLVSFYNNEISEKSEIFDDQFSVERPDGSNFTLKIRSTKLEDSAMYFCASNTPQMQYFGPGTRLLVL.

The table lists this clone with a count of one. This chain connects TRBV10-2 to TRBJ2-3, with a tentative D call TRBD2 (6 bases). This CDR3 comprises 15 residues. With 7 bases removed from V and 3 bases from J, the gap between germline ends came to 17 bases. Per the germline V gene, CDR1 is WSHSY and CDR2 is SAAADI. DNA of the CDR3: TGCGCCAGCACCACTGGGGGGAGAGAGACAGATACGCAGTATTTT. It codes for CASTTGGRETDTQYF.